These 31 T cell receptor beta chains share one sample of origin, sequenced in a study of shared clonotypes between healthy human individuals. TCRdb's table, derived via immunoSEQ multiplex PCR, lists solely in-frame clones and lacks some. The data show around 990,000 clones, about 80% seen once. The source material was memory CD4+ T cells from PBMCs. Subset noted: CD45RA-negative fraction. These receptors were taken from a man between 18 and 35 years old in good health. Some clones in this sample may be carry-over from other donors' samples.

The rearrangement joins TRBV7-2 to TRBJ1-4, with TRBD1 matching 7 bases. V lost 1 base, J lost 8 bases, and 7 bases stayed unmatched. The CDR3 has 15 amino acids. Germline V gene data show CDR1 as SGHTA and CDR2 as FQGNSA. The CDR3 DNA is TGTGCCAGCAGCTTAGAGAGCAGGGGGAACGAAAAACTGTTTTTT. It translates to CASSLESRGNEKLFF.

The rearrangement joins TRBV7-2 to TRBJ2-5, with a weak D call TRBD2 (6 bases). The CDR3 loop spans 15 amino acids. Trimming took 2 bases from V and 1 from J, leaving 11 bases between them. The V gene's germline CDR1 is SGHTA and CDR2 FQGNSA. The CDR3 DNA reads TGTGCCAGCAGCTTACAGCGGGCCACCCAAGAGACCCAGTACTTC. The encoded protein is CASSLQRATQETQYF.

This clone was seen once. V is TRBV2 and J is TRBJ1-5, with TRBD1 identical over 9 bases. V shed 7 bases and J 2 bases; nucleotides not matched to a gene: 6. CDR3 size: 15 residues. The germline CDR1 and CDR2 sequences are SNHLY and FYNNEI. CDR3 region: CASTPDRGGNQPQHF. The CDR3 nucleotides are TGTGCCAGCACCCCGGACAGGGGTGGCAATCAGCCCCAGCATTTT. Filled out from reference TRBV2 and TRBJ1-5, the complete variable domain reads EPEVTQTPSHQVTQMGQEVILRCVPISNHLYFYWYRQILGQKVEFLVSFYNNEISEKSEIFDDQFSVERPDGSNFTLKIRSTKLEDSAMYFCASTPDRGGNQPQHFGDGTRLSIL.

This chain uses TRBV11-3 with TRBJ2-3; D is unclear. The CDR3 spans 14 residues. Germline values: CDR1 SGHNT, CDR2 YENEEA. The V end lost 3 bases, the J end lost 2 bases, and 9 bases lay between the germline ends. CDR3 in DNA: TGTGCCAGCAGCTTTGGCGGAACCACAGATACGCAGTATTTT. Its protein product is CASSFGGTTDTQYF.

This clone was counted between two and nine times. The chain combines TRBV11-1 with TRBJ2-4, with 7 bases lining up with TRBD1. The J segment lost 8 bases and the V segment lost 2 bases, leaving 15 bases of the junction unmatched. Germline values: CDR1 SGHAT, CDR2 FQDESV (reference sequence). The CDR3 runs to 17 residues. CDR3 in DNA: TGTGCCAGCAGCTTATCTTCCAGGGGCCAGGGGGTGGACATTCAGTACTTC. This gives the protein CASSLSSRGQGVDIQYF.

This clone has a handful of counts. The chain employs TRBV30 and TRBJ1-2, with a tentative D call TRBD1 (6 bases). Germline V gene data show CDR1 as GTSNPN and CDR2 as SVGIG (reference sequence). The V end was cut by 4 bases, the J end by 8 bases, with 11 bases between. The CDR3 runs to 11 residues. CDR3: CAWNRGKGYTF. The CDR3, as DNA: TGTGCCTGGAATAGGGGGAAGGGCTACACCTTC.

V and J are TRBV20-1 and TRBJ2-1; D is uncertain. V lost 1 base and J lost 7, with 5 bases in between. The CDR3 has 11 amino acids. Looked up from germline, CDR1 is DFQATT and CDR2 is SNEGSKA (reference sequence). DNA of the CDR3: TGCAGTGCTAGAGTGGTAAATGAGCAGTTCTTC. Translating it yields CSARVVNEQFF.

Concerning this clone itself: A read error may produce the germline difference seen at one junction end. The V and J genes are TRBV10-3 and TRBJ1-5; D uncertain. Per the germline V gene, CDR1 is ENHRY and CDR2 is SYGVKD. CDR3 length: 13 amino acids. The CDR3 DNA sequence: TGTGTCATCGGGCGGGCGGTGGGACAGCCCCAGCATTTT. This translates into CVIGRAVGQPQHF.

The chain has TRBV4-3 and TRBJ2-4; possibly TRBD1 or TRBD2 for D (5 bases each). V was trimmed by 0 bases and J by 0 bases, leaving 6 bases between them. The CDR3 is 15 residues long. Germline V gives CDR1 LGHNA, CDR2 YSLEER. The CDR3 here is CASSQEGTAKNIQYF. Here the CDR3 DNA reads TGCGCCAGCAGCCAAGAGGGGACAGCCAAAAACATTCAGTACTTC.

V and J are TRBV5-1 and TRBJ1-3, with no clear D. Germline assignment: CDR1 SGHRS and CDR2 YFSETQ. The CDR3 extends over 17 amino acids. V gave up 0 bases and J gave up 0 bases, with 13 bases separating them. CDR3 bases: TGCGCCAGCAGCTTGGACCCATTTGACATCTCTGGAAACACCATATATTTT. Its protein product is CASSLDPFDISGNTIYF. Using reference TRBV5-1 and TRBJ1-3 for the parts outside the CDR3, the full variable domain is KAGVTQTPRYLIKTRGQQVTLSCSPISGHRSVSWYQQTPGQGLQFLFEYFSETQRNKGNFPGRFSGRQFSNSRSEMNVSTLELGDSALYLCASSLDPFDISGNTIYFGEGSWLTVV.

The chain recombines TRBV19 with TRBJ2-3, with D possibly TRBD2 on 6 matching bases. In germline, CDR1 is LNHDA, CDR2 SQIVND (reference sequence). V gave up 4 bases and J gave up 8 bases, with 13 bases separating them. This CDR3 region has 13 residues. In DNA, the CDR3 is TGTGCCAGTAGTACCCGGGAGCGCGGTACGCAGTATTTT. Its translation is CASSTRERGTQYF.

The gene calls are TRBV28 and TRBJ2-3; TRBD1 agrees at 11 bases. CDR3 size: 14 residues. CDR1 and CDR2 (germline): MDHEN, SYDVKM. With V trimmed by 8 bases and J by 4 bases, 5 bases remained unmatched. CDR3 bases: TGTGCCAGCGTGGACAGGGGGCTATCAGATACGCAGTATTTT. Its protein product is CASVDRGLSDTQYF.

The J gene is TRBJ2-2, the V gene TRBV15; D remains ambiguous. Trimming cost V 1 base and J 1 base, with 10 bases left between them. Germline V gene sequence: CDR1 LNHNV, CDR2 YYDKDF (reference sequence). The CDR3 length is 16 residues. Written as DNA, the CDR3 is TGTGCCACCAGCAGAGTTCGGACGCAGAACACCGGGGAGCTGTTTTTT. Amino acid sequence: CATSRVRTQNTGELFF.

V and J are TRBV7-2 and TRBJ2-1; 8 bases map to TRBD2. The CDR3 is made up of 12 amino acids. V lost 3 bases to trimming and J lost 15 bases; unmatched junction nucleotides: 7. Germline V gene lookup returns CDR1 SGHTA and CDR2 FQGNSA. Written as DNA, the CDR3 is TGTGCCAGCAGCTTTCAGCGGGAGAACCTGTTCTTC. It codes for CASSFQRENLFF.

This chain joins TRBV27 and TRBJ2-1; no definite D call. V gave up 3 bases and J gave up 10 bases, with 13 bases separating them. Germline V gives CDR1 MNHEY, CDR2 SMNVEV (reference sequence). This CDR3 region has 13 residues. CDR3 nucleotide sequence: TGTGCCAGCAGTTTTCCCGGAGAACGGGAGCAGTTCTTC. It encodes CASSFPGEREQFF.

V usage is TRBV6-5 and J usage is TRBJ2-5; D possibly matches TRBD1 or TRBD2 (5 bases each). Germline V gene lookup returns CDR1 MNHEY and CDR2 SVGAGI. V was shortened by 4 bases and J by 7 bases, with 16 bases between the two germline ends. The CDR3 loop spans 14 amino acids. CDR3 residues: CASSSPAMRGTQYF. CDR3 sequence (DNA): TGTGCCAGCAGTTCCCCTGCTATGAGGGGGACCCAGTACTTC.

The chain combines TRBV2 with TRBJ2-3; TRBD2 might be the D (6 bases). V was pared by 8 bases and J by 6 bases, with 15 bases between. This CDR3 has 13 amino acids. The germline CDR1 and CDR2 sequences are SNHLY and FYNNEI. CDR3 sequence: CASGGEKGDTQYF. CDR3 in DNA: TGTGCCAGCGGAGGGGAGAAGGGGGATACGCAGTATTTT. The complete variable domain, with remaining parts taken from reference TRBV2 and TRBJ2-3, reads EPEVTQTPSHQVTQMGQEVILRCVPISNHLYFYWYRQILGQKVEFLVSFYNNEISEKSEIFDDQFSVERPDGSNFTLKIRSTKLEDSAMYFCASGGEKGDTQYFGPGTRLTVL.

This chain connects TRBV5-1 to TRBJ2-3, with TRBD1 matching over 9 bases. The ends lost 5 bases at V and 4 bases at J; junction bases unmatched: 14. This CDR3 has 17 amino acids. Germline V gene sequence: CDR1 SGHRS, CDR2 YFSETQ. CDR3 sequence reads: CASSLPMTGGRSDTQYF. The CDR3 DNA sequence: TGCGCCAGCAGTCTGCCGATGACAGGGGGAAGATCAGATACGCAGTATTTT.

This chain connects TRBV5-1 to TRBJ2-7; TRBD2 agrees at 11 bases. The CDR3 consists of 17 residues. V was pared by 4 bases and J by 4 bases, with 13 bases of the junction left unmatched. Germline CDR1 and CDR2: SGHRS and YFSETQ. DNA of the CDR3: TGCGCCAGCAGCCCGACCGTGGGACTAGCGGATACTTACGAGCAGTACTTC. Protein: CASSPTVGLADTYEQYF.

The genes are TRBV6-1 and TRBJ2-1; 7 nucleotides line up with TRBD2. The V gene end was trimmed by 6 bases and the J gene end by 3 bases; junction bases not matched to a gene: 5. CDR1 and CDR2 (germline): MNHNS, SASEGT. The CDR3 has 14 residues. The CDR3 DNA reads as TGTGCCAGCAGCCACAGCGGGGTCTACAATGAGCAGTTCTTC. This gives the protein CASSHSGVYNEQFF.

The chain joins TRBV28 to TRBJ2-5; 9 nucleotides align to TRBD1. The CDR3 sequence is 14 residues long. In germline, CDR1 is MDHEN, CDR2 SYDVKM. After removal of 4 bases from V and 6 bases from J, the junction contained 6 bases not matched to a gene. This chain's CDR3 is CASSSRTGEKTQYF. The CDR3 DNA follows: TGTGCCAGCAGTTCCCGGACAGGGGAGAAGACCCAGTACTTC. The entire variable domain, with the rest obtained from reference TRBV28 and TRBJ2-5, is as follows: DVKVTQSSRYLVKRTGEKVFLECVQDMDHENMFWYRQDPGLGLRLIYFSYDVKMKEKGDIPEGYSVSREKKERFSLILESASTNQTSMYLCASSSRTGEKTQYFGPGTRLLVL.

The chain uses TRBV19 and TRBJ2-2; D may be TRBD1 or TRBD2 (5 bases each). Germline V gene data show CDR1 as LNHDA and CDR2 as SQIVND (reference sequence). This CDR3 has 15 amino acids. Trimming pared 5 bases from V and 1 base from J, leaving 11 bases between. Here the CDR3 reads CASSSPGRNTGELFF. As DNA, the CDR3 is TGTGCCAGTAGTTCTCCGGGACGGAACACCGGGGAGCTGTTTTTT.

The table lists this clone with a few counts. The rearrangement uses TRBV30 and TRBJ2-5; a weak D match, TRBD2 (6 bases). Trimming removed 4 bases from V and 4 bases from J, with 13 bases in between. The CDR3 spans 13 residues. Looked up from germline, CDR1 is GTSNPN and CDR2 is SVGIG (reference sequence). CDR3: CAWTRDLRETQYF. The CDR3 region has the DNA TGTGCCTGGACTCGGGACTTACGAGAGACCCAGTACTTC.

The CDR3 spells CASSEGGASTEAFF. The CDR3, as DNA: TGTGCCAGCAGTGAAGGAGGGGCTAGCACTGAAGCTTTCTTT. The chain has TRBV6-1 and TRBJ1-1, with a possible D match to TRBD1 (5 bases). The germline V gene encodes CDR1 MNHNS and CDR2 SASEGT. The V end was cut by 1 base, the J end by 4 bases, with 10 bases between. This CDR3 has 14 amino acids.

This clone was seen only once. The chain employs TRBV23-1 and TRBJ2-7, with D perhaps matching TRBD2 (6 bases). TRBV23-1 is assigned to the ORF class and has an uncertain function. The CDR3 loop spans 16 amino acids. The V end lost 0 bases, the J end lost 7 bases, and 19 bases lay between the germline ends. The DNA for the CDR3 is TGCGCCAGCAGTCAATCTAATCTCGGCAGGGCGGGGGAGCAGTACTTC. Amino acid sequence: CASSQSNLGRAGEQYF.

The CDR3 DNA reads TGTGCCAGCAGCGCCGACAGGACTTATGGCTACACCTTC. The encoded protein is CASSADRTYGYTF. The J gene is TRBJ1-2, the V gene TRBV9, with D possibly TRBD1 on 6 matching bases. The CDR3 contains 13 residues. V was pared by 3 bases and J by 5 bases, with 11 bases between. Germline CDR1 and CDR2: SGDLS and YYNGEE.

A note on this clone: The sample contains more than one DNA sequence encoding this CDR3. V and J are TRBV2 and TRBJ1-4; D is perhaps TRBD1 (6 bases). The ends were cut back, 3 bases at V and 5 bases at J, with 13 bases in the middle. Germline CDR1 SNHLY, CDR2 FYNNEI. The CDR3 is 15 amino acids. In DNA, the CDR3 is TGTGCCAGCAGTGACCGAGGACAGTCGAATGAAAAACTGTTTTTT. Its protein is CASSDRGQSNEKLFF.

The genes are TRBV4-1 and TRBJ1-2; D possibly corresponds to TRBD1 (5 bases). The CDR3 runs to 16 residues. Trimming stripped 4 bases from V and 4 bases from J, with 19 bases between. CDR1 is MGHRA and CDR2 is YSYEKL in the germline V gene. CDR3 protein: CASSPTFSGALYGYTF. The CDR3 bases are TGCGCCAGCAGCCCAACCTTCTCCGGGGCCCTCTATGGCTACACCTTC.

V and J are TRBV9 and TRBJ2-1; TRBD2 agrees at 9 bases. CDR3 size: 15 residues. The V gene's germline CDR1 is SGDLS and CDR2 YYNGEE. V lost 4 bases to trimming and J lost 6 bases; unmatched junction nucleotides: 8. The CDR3 loop reads CASSPRLAGSNEQFF. The CDR3 DNA reads TGTGCCAGCAGCCCGAGGCTAGCGGGATCCAATGAGCAGTTCTTC.

The chain employs TRBV4-2 and TRBJ2-1; possibly TRBD2 for D (5 bases). Germline CDR1 is LGHNA and CDR2 is YNFKEQ. CDR3 length: 14 amino acids. V lost 1 base and J 8 bases, leaving 12 bases between the germline ends. CDR3 residues: CASSQGEGGDEQFF. DNA of the CDR3: TGTGCCAGCAGCCAAGGTGAGGGCGGCGATGAGCAGTTCTTC.

A few counts support this clone. The chain links TRBV27 to TRBJ1-2; 8 bases map to TRBD1. J gave up 0 bases and V 1 base, and 1 base lay outside the gene matches. From germline, CDR1 is MNHEY and CDR2 SMNVEV (reference sequence). The CDR3 has 15 amino acids. In nucleotides, the CDR3 is TGTGCCAGCAGTTTATACAGGGGGGCTAACTATGGCTACACCTTC. Translating gives CASSLYRGANYGYTF.